Each of the 13 T cell receptor beta chains below was sequenced from the same sample in a study of T cells expressing NK-cell markers. No DNA is given; TCRdb re-called the 5' RACE reads and lists each CDR3 protein once. The repertoire table contains hundreds of thousands of distinct CDR3 sequences. Sequenced material: blood T cells: a sorted CD56 or NKG2C T cell subset, CD4+ or CD8+ T cells, or bulk PBMC T cells (not recorded which). These receptors all come from a man aged 18 to 30 in good health.

This chain's CDR3 is CASSQRHPQETQYF. The V gene is TRBV14, the J gene TRBJ2-5. The CDR3 spans 14 residues. Germline-derived CDR1 and CDR2 are SGHDN and FVKESK.

The gene calls are TRBV30 and TRBJ2-1; absent DNA, TCRdb's TRBD2 call cannot be checked. The CDR3 has 14 residues. Germline values: CDR1 GTSNPN, CDR2 SVGIG (reference sequence). CDR3 sequence reads: CAWSERAAYNEQFF.

The rearrangement links TRBV20-1 to TRBJ2-7; lacking DNA, the TRBD1 call made by TCRdb goes unchecked. There are 14 residues in the CDR3. CDR1 DFQATT and CDR2 SNEGSKA come from the germline V gene (reference sequence). CDR3: CSARDREGHNEQYF.

The chain combines TRBV10-3 with TRBJ2-6; TCRdb's D call, TRBD1, is unchecked because there is no DNA. The germline CDR1 and CDR2 sequences are ENHRY and SYGVKD. The CDR3 spans 17 residues. The CDR3 protein is CAIALGGGASGANVLTF.

The chain couples TRBV29-1 to TRBJ2-7; TCRdb selects TRBD1, and the lack of DNA leaves this call unchecked. In germline, CDR1 is SQVTM, CDR2 ANQGSEA. The CDR3 spans 15 residues. CDR3 region: CSVEEYRDRAYEQYF.

The rearrangement joins TRBV11-2 to TRBJ2-1; TCRdb selects TRBD2, and the lack of DNA leaves this call unchecked. This CDR3 comprises 18 residues. Germline V gene lookup returns CDR1 SGHAT and CDR2 FQNNGV. The CDR3 sequence is CASSPSPGEGGSGNEQFF. The complete variable domain, with remaining parts taken from reference TRBV11-2 and TRBJ2-1, reads EAGVAQSPRYKIIEKRQSVAFWCNPISGHATLYWYQQILGQGPKLLIQFQNNGVVDDSQLPKDRFSAERLKGVDSTLKIQPAKLEDSAVYLCASSPSPGEGGSGNEQFFGPGTRLTVL.

The chain uses TRBV27 and TRBJ1-5. Germline V gene sequence: CDR1 MNHEY, CDR2 SMNVEV (reference sequence). The CDR3 extends over 16 amino acids. CDR3 loop: CASSFIRAVGNQPQHF.

The chain is built from TRBV18 and TRBJ2-1; no DNA is available, so the TRBD2 call from TCRdb remains unchecked. Per germline, CDR1 KGHSH and CDR2 LQKENI. The CDR3 contains 17 residues. The CDR3 reads CASSPRGLAGGDNEQFF.

The chain carries TRBV4-3 and TRBJ1-2. Germline V gene lookup returns CDR1 LGHNA and CDR2 YSLEER. The CDR3 loop spans 12 amino acids. The CDR3 is CASSGENYGYTF.

The V and J genes are TRBV11-2 and TRBJ2-2; TCRdb outputs TRBD2, but without DNA this stays unchecked. The V gene's germline CDR1 is SGHAT and CDR2 FQNNGV. The CDR3 has 15 amino acids. CDR3 region: CASSLVAGSTGELFF.

The CDR3 here is CASSQGGSNTGELFF. The V and J genes are TRBV3-1 and TRBJ2-2; no DNA is available, so the TRBD1 call from TCRdb remains unchecked. CDR1 is LGHDT and CDR2 is YNNKEL in the germline V gene (reference sequence). The CDR3 sequence is 15 residues long.

The chain joins TRBV20-1 to TRBJ1-6. Germline CDR1 is DFQATT and CDR2 is SNEGSKA (reference sequence). This CDR3 has 12 residues. The CDR3: CSASQRNSPLHF.

This sequence joins TRBV2 and TRBJ2-1; no DNA is available, so the TRBD2 call from TCRdb remains unchecked. The CDR3 is 13 amino acids. CDR1 and CDR2 from the germline V gene are SNHLY and FYNNEI. CDR3 sequence reads: CASRPRVGVEEFF.